These 32 T cell receptor beta chains were sequenced from one sample in a study of cytomegalovirus exposure and HLA in healthy donors. Both 60 Vbeta primers and 13 Jbeta primers went into the PCR. Measured with immunoSEQ multiplex PCR; TCRdb has only the in-frame clones, and not every one. The data hold 120,000 or so clones, with about four fifths observed a single time. Sequencing input: PBMCs. These receptors were taken from a woman aged 40 to 49 in good health and CMV-seropositive.

This chain uses TRBV5-1 with TRBJ2-5; D ambiguous. Trimming cost V 2 bases and J 5 bases, with 10 bases left between them. The CDR3 runs to 13 residues. CDR1 SGHRS and CDR2 YFSETQ come from the germline V gene. CDR3 bases: TGCGCCAGCAGCTTACCACCGGAGGAGACCCAGTACTTC. Its protein is CASSLPPEETQYF.

The chain carries TRBV7-2 and TRBJ2-3, with 10 nucleotides matching TRBD2. Trimming at V came to 1 base and at J to 3 bases, leaving 1 base not matched to a gene. Germline loops: CDR1 SGHTA, CDR2 FQGNSA. The CDR3 is 15 residues long. CDR3 coding DNA: TGTGCCAGCAGCTTAGGAGCGGGAGGGACAGATACGCAGTATTTT. Encoded protein: CASSLGAGGTDTQYF. Full variable domain (remainder filled in from reference TRBV7-2 and TRBJ2-3): GAGVSQSPSNKVTEKGKDVELRCDPISGHTALYWYRQSLGQGLEFLIYFQGNSAPDKSGLPSDRFSAERTGGSVSTLTIQRTQQEDSAVYLCASSLGAGGTDTQYFGPGTRLTVL.

This clone has only one observation. The J gene is TRBJ2-2, the V gene TRBV19, with D tentatively TRBD2 (5 bases). V was trimmed by 6 bases and J by 4 bases, leaving 9 bases between them. The CDR3 spans 13 residues. CDR1 and CDR2 (germline): LNHDA, SQIVND (reference sequence). The CDR3 is CASRAVPTGELFF. For the CDR3, the DNA is TGTGCCAGTAGAGCGGTTCCCACCGGGGAGCTGTTTTTT.

The chain recombines TRBV5-1 with TRBJ1-1; no clear D. The V end lost 1 base, the J end lost 3 bases, and 7 bases lay between the germline ends. Per the germline V gene, CDR1 is SGHRS and CDR2 is YFSETQ. This CDR3 region has 13 residues. The CDR3 spells CASSLLGDTEAFF. The CDR3 nucleotides read TGCGCCAGCAGCTTGCTCGGTGACACTGAAGCTTTCTTT. Drawing the rest from reference TRBV5-1 and TRBJ1-1, the complete variable domain is KAGVTQTPRYLIKTRGQQVTLSCSPISGHRSVSWYQQTPGQGLQFLFEYFSETQRNKGNFPGRFSGRQFSNSRSEMNVSTLELGDSALYLCASSLLGDTEAFFGQGTRLTVV.

V usage is TRBV11-2 and J usage is TRBJ1-4, with unresolved D. V was clipped by 9 bases and J by 0 bases, with 11 bases between them. This CDR3 comprises 14 residues. Per the germline V gene, CDR1 is SGHAT and CDR2 is FQNNGV. CDR3 in amino acids: CASSTRATNEKLFF. The CDR3 DNA reads TGTGCCAGTAGCACGAGGGCAACTAATGAAAAACTGTTTTTT.

The CDR3 spells CASSLRGLAGPIYNEQFF. CDR3 in DNA: TGTGCCAGCAGCTTAAGGGGACTAGCGGGACCCATTTACAATGAGCAGTTCTTC. The gene calls are TRBV13 and TRBJ2-1; 13 bases fit TRBD2. CDR3 length: 18 residues. With V trimmed by 2 bases and J by 4 bases, 8 bases remained unmatched. Germline CDR1 and CDR2: PRHDT and FYEKMQ (reference sequence).

The chain recombines TRBV4-1 with TRBJ1-2, with 7 bases that match TRBD1. With 2 bases clipped from V and 4 bases from J, the junction kept 13 bases outside the gene matches. There are 17 residues in the CDR3. From germline, CDR1 is MGHRA and CDR2 YSYEKL. CDR3 sequence: CASSQTGTEGSAYGYTF. The CDR3 coding sequence is TGCGCCAGCAGCCAAACCGGGACAGAAGGGTCGGCCTATGGCTACACCTTC.

The chain links TRBV7-9 to TRBJ2-7; perhaps TRBD1 as D (6 bases). Trimming took 11 bases from V and 1 from J, leaving 15 bases between them. The germline V gene encodes CDR1 SEHNR and CDR2 FQNEAQ (reference sequence). The CDR3 length is 13 residues. The CDR3 loop reads CASSGQLSYEQYF. CDR3 bases: TGTGCCTCTTCAGGACAGCTTTCCTACGAGCAGTACTTC.

The rearrangement joins TRBV13 to TRBJ2-1; a weak D match, TRBD1 (5 bases). The germline V gene has CDR1 PRHDT and CDR2 FYEKMQ (reference sequence). V gave up 4 bases and J gave up 0 bases, with 10 bases separating them. CDR3 length: 15 amino acids. CDR3 sequence reads: CASSSDKYSYNEQFF. For the CDR3, the DNA is TGTGCCAGCAGCTCGGACAAATACTCCTACAATGAGCAGTTCTTC. Drawing the rest from reference TRBV13 and TRBJ2-1, the complete variable domain is AAGVIQSPRHLIKEKRETATLKCYPIPRHDTVYWYQQGPGQDPQFLISFYEKMQSDKGSIPDRFSAQQFSDYHSELNMSSLELGDSALYFCASSSDKYSYNEQFFGPGTRLTVL.

The gene calls are TRBV28 and TRBJ2-7; D remains ambiguous. V was clipped by 6 bases and J by 2 bases, with 11 bases between them. The CDR3 extends over 13 amino acids. CDR1 is MDHEN, CDR2 SYDVKM, per germline. The CDR3, as DNA: TGTGCCAGCAGACTACTTGGCGCCTACGAGCAGTACTTC. Amino acids: CASRLLGAYEQYF.

The chain carries TRBV9 and TRBJ1-1; D is unclear. The CDR3 sequence is 15 residues long. CDR1 and CDR2 from the germline V gene are SGDLS and YYNGEE. The V and J ends lost 5 bases and 1 base respectively, with 15 bases between them. The CDR3 coding sequence is TGTGCCAGCAGTCCCGGGAGCGGCGGGAACACTGAAGCTTTCTTT. Translating gives CASSPGSGGNTEAFF.

This clone was picked up one time. The chain links TRBV30 to TRBJ1-5; D is unresolved. V lost 2 bases and J lost 5, with 10 bases in between. Germline CDR1 GTSNPN, CDR2 SVGIG (reference sequence). This CDR3 is 13 amino acids long. CDR3 sequence reads: CAWSLMGDQPQHF. The CDR3 bases are TGTGCCTGGAGTCTTATGGGCGATCAGCCCCAGCATTTT.

The chain is built from TRBV9 and TRBJ2-7; 9 bases are a match to TRBD2. J was trimmed by 7 bases and V by 0 bases; bases with no gene match: 8. Germline V gene data show CDR1 as SGDLS and CDR2 as YYNGEE. The CDR3 spans 15 residues. CDR3 in DNA: TGTGCCAGCAGCGTAGGGGCGGGAGGGCCGGAAGAGCAGTACTTC. This translates into CASSVGAGGPEEQYF. Complete variable domain (other parts from reference TRBV9 and TRBJ2-7): DSGVTQTPKHLITATGQRVTLRCSPRSGDLSVYWYQQSLDQGLQFLIQYYNGEERAKGNILERFSAQQFPDLHSELNLSSLELGDSALYFCASSVGAGGPEEQYFGPGTRLTVT.

The V gene is TRBV7-9, the J gene TRBJ2-4, with TRBD2 as a possible D gene (6 bases). V lost 2 bases and J 3 bases, leaving 8 bases between the germline ends. Germline V gene data show CDR1 as SEHNR and CDR2 as FQNEAQ (reference sequence). The CDR3 contains 14 residues. The CDR3 sequence is CASSLQGGKNIQYF. The CDR3 region has the DNA TGTGCCAGCAGCTTACAGGGAGGCAAAAACATTCAGTACTTC.

This clone was seen a few times. V and J are TRBV5-1 and TRBJ2-7, with a tentative D call TRBD2 (7 bases). The CDR3 covers 13 residues. The germline V gene has CDR1 SGHRS and CDR2 YFSETQ. Trimming stripped 7 bases from V and 4 bases from J, with 15 bases between. CDR3: CASSRGGSYEQYF. DNA of the CDR3: TGCGCCAGCTCGAGGGGGGGTTCGTACGAGCAGTACTTC.

This chain joins TRBV27 and TRBJ2-3; D not certain. This CDR3 is built from 14 residues. The V and J ends lost 3 bases and 2 bases respectively, with 9 bases between them. Germline assignment: CDR1 MNHEY and CDR2 SMNVEV (reference sequence). The CDR3, as DNA: TGTGCCAGCAGTTTTCGTAGATTCACAGATACGCAGTATTTT. The encoded protein is CASSFRRFTDTQYF.

The gene calls are TRBV4-3 and TRBJ1-4, with D tentatively TRBD1 (6 bases). CDR1 and CDR2 (germline): LGHNA, YSLEER. Between the trimmed V and J ends, which lost 0 bases and 6 bases, there was a span of 20 bases. The CDR3 extends over 18 amino acids. CDR3 nucleotide sequence: TGCGCCAGCAGCCAAGATCTCTCCAGGGGAGCACGGGATGAAAAACTGTTTTTT. Translation gives CASSQDLSRGARDEKLFF.

This rearrangement joins TRBV4-1 to TRBJ2-4; 7 bases align to TRBD1. The CDR3 extends over 16 amino acids. Germline V CDR1 and CDR2: MGHRA, YSYEKL. V shed 5 bases, J shed 10 bases, and the junction held 17 bases outside the gene matches. The CDR3 DNA sequence: TGCGCCAGCAGCGAATATTCCGGGACAGACATAAATATTCAGTACTTC. This translates into CASSEYSGTDINIQYF.

The rearrangement links TRBV5-6 to TRBJ1-2, with TRBD1 matching 8 bases. This CDR3 spans 15 amino acids. Germline V gene sequence: CDR1 SGHDT, CDR2 YYEEEE. The V and J ends lost 3 bases and 5 bases, in that order; junction bases with no gene match: 9. In nucleotides, the CDR3 is TGTGCCAGCAGCTCAATGGACAGGGAAGAATATGGCTACACCTTC. Protein sequence: CASSSMDREEYGYTF.

This chain joins TRBV7-9 and TRBJ1-1, with D possibly being TRBD1 (6 bases). The V end was cut by 5 bases, the J end by 6 bases, with 16 bases between. Germline V gene data show CDR1 as SEHNR and CDR2 as FQNEAQ (reference sequence). This CDR3 spans 14 amino acids. The CDR3 nucleotides read TGTGCCAGCAGCCTCGGGGGGGGCAACGCTGAAGCTTTCTTT. Its protein product is CASSLGGGNAEAFF.

This clone was detected only a few times. This chain connects TRBV10-3 to TRBJ2-7; perhaps TRBD1 as D (6 bases). The CDR3 length is 15 residues. Trimming shortened V by 3 bases and J by 7 bases, and 19 bases separated the two germline ends. Germline CDR1 is ENHRY and CDR2 is SYGVKD. The CDR3 sequence is CAISDTGTSTGEQYF. Written as DNA, the CDR3 is TGTGCCATCAGTGATACCGGGACAAGTACGGGGGAGCAGTACTTC.

This clone has a single count. V gene TRBV5-8 combines with J gene TRBJ2-7, with unresolved D. From germline, CDR1 is SGHTS and CDR2 YDEGEE. The CDR3 has 15 residues. V dropped 7 bases and J dropped 2 bases, with 19 bases sitting between them. Here the CDR3 DNA reads TGTGCCAGCGATAATCCAAGACGGAGCACCTACGAGCAGTACTTC. It codes for CASDNPRRSTYEQYF.

This clone turned up a few times. The chain carries TRBV11-2 and TRBJ1-1, with D tentatively TRBD1 (6 bases). The CDR3 runs to 14 residues. The V gene lost 5 bases and the J gene lost 0 bases, with 10 bases spanning the gap. Germline values: CDR1 SGHAT, CDR2 FQNNGV. The CDR3 bases are TGTGCCAGCAGCGAACAGGGACTGAACACTGAAGCTTTCTTT. It is translated as CASSEQGLNTEAFF.

The rearrangement joins TRBV7-8 to TRBJ2-7, with 7 bases identical to TRBD2. V lost 7 bases and J lost 3; bases outside the gene matches: 12. The CDR3 has 15 residues. Germline V lookup: CDR1 SGHVS, CDR2 FQNEAQ. The CDR3 DNA sequence: TGTGCCAGCACTCCGCGGGGGACCAGCCGCTACGAGCAGTACTTC. Translated, it gives CASTPRGTSRYEQYF.

This sequence joins TRBV27 and TRBJ1-2, with 7 bases that match TRBD1. The CDR3 loop spans 16 amino acids. V lost 2 bases and J lost 6; bases outside the gene matches: 12. Germline CDR1 and CDR2: MNHEY and SMNVEV (reference sequence). CDR3: CASSLLRQGGADGYTF. The CDR3, as DNA: TGTGCCAGCAGTTTACTTAGGCAGGGGGGCGCCGATGGCTACACCTTC.

The gene calls are TRBV4-3 and TRBJ2-1, with D tentatively TRBD2 (6 bases). Germline values: CDR1 LGHNA, CDR2 YSLEER. Trimming stripped 0 bases from V and 9 bases from J, with 24 bases between. CDR3 size: 18 residues. This CDR3 is CASSQDTGSGVGLSEQFF. Written as DNA, the CDR3 is TGCGCCAGCAGCCAAGATACGGGGTCTGGAGTGGGACTCAGTGAGCAGTTCTTC.

The chain has TRBV6-1 and TRBJ1-2; 7 positions agree with TRBD1. The germline CDR1 and CDR2 sequences are MNHNS and SASEGT. The junction had 5 bases not matched to a gene; V was cut back by 8 bases and J by 2 bases. The CDR3 is made up of 13 amino acids. Here the CDR3 DNA reads TGTGCCAGCGTTAGACAGGGCAACTATGGCTACACCTTC. It yields the protein CASVRQGNYGYTF.

The rearrangement joins TRBV7-2 to TRBJ2-6, with 10 bases that match TRBD1. V lost 5 bases and J lost 2; bases outside the gene matches: 3. Germline loops: CDR1 SGHTA, CDR2 FQGNSA. The CDR3 is 16 residues long. CDR3: CASSVTGGTGANVLTF. CDR3 sequence (DNA): TGTGCCAGCAGCGTGACAGGGGGCACTGGGGCCAACGTCCTGACTTTC.

This CDR3 reads CASRGDRDCEQYF. The CDR3 coding sequence is TGTGCCTCCCGGGGGGATAGAGACTGCGAGCAGTACTTC. J is TRBJ2-7 and V is TRBV30, with 7 positions matching TRBD2. The CDR3 loop spans 13 amino acids. From germline, CDR1 is GTSNPN and CDR2 SVGIG (reference sequence). The V segment lost 7 bases and the J segment 6 bases; nucleotides outside the gene matches: 12.

The chain carries TRBV9 and TRBJ2-7; weak D call: TRBD2 (6 bases). Germline V gives CDR1 SGDLS, CDR2 YYNGEE. V gave up 0 bases and J gave up 0 bases, with 10 bases separating them. The CDR3 extends over 15 amino acids. This chain's CDR3 is CASSVASGVSYEQYF. The CDR3 DNA reads as TGTGCCAGCAGCGTAGCTTCGGGAGTCTCCTACGAGCAGTACTTC.

The V gene is TRBV7-9, the J gene TRBJ2-3, with D possibly TRBD2 on 7 matching bases. Germline V gene lookup returns CDR1 SEHNR and CDR2 FQNEAQ (reference sequence). The CDR3 consists of 15 residues. The germline V and J ends were trimmed by 5 bases and 5 bases, with 17 bases remaining between them. The CDR3 nucleotides are TGTGCCAGCAGCCAGGGGAAGCGGGAAGGAGATACGCAGTATTTT. Its translation: CASSQGKREGDTQYF.

V and J are TRBV19 and TRBJ2-3; D call uncertain. Germline V gene lookup returns CDR1 LNHDA and CDR2 SQIVND (reference sequence). V lost 3 bases and J 1 base, leaving 8 bases between the germline ends. CDR3 length: 14 amino acids. The CDR3 coding sequence is TGTGCCAGTAGTATTGTCCGGGGCACAGATACGCAGTATTTT. It is translated as CASSIVRGTDTQYF.